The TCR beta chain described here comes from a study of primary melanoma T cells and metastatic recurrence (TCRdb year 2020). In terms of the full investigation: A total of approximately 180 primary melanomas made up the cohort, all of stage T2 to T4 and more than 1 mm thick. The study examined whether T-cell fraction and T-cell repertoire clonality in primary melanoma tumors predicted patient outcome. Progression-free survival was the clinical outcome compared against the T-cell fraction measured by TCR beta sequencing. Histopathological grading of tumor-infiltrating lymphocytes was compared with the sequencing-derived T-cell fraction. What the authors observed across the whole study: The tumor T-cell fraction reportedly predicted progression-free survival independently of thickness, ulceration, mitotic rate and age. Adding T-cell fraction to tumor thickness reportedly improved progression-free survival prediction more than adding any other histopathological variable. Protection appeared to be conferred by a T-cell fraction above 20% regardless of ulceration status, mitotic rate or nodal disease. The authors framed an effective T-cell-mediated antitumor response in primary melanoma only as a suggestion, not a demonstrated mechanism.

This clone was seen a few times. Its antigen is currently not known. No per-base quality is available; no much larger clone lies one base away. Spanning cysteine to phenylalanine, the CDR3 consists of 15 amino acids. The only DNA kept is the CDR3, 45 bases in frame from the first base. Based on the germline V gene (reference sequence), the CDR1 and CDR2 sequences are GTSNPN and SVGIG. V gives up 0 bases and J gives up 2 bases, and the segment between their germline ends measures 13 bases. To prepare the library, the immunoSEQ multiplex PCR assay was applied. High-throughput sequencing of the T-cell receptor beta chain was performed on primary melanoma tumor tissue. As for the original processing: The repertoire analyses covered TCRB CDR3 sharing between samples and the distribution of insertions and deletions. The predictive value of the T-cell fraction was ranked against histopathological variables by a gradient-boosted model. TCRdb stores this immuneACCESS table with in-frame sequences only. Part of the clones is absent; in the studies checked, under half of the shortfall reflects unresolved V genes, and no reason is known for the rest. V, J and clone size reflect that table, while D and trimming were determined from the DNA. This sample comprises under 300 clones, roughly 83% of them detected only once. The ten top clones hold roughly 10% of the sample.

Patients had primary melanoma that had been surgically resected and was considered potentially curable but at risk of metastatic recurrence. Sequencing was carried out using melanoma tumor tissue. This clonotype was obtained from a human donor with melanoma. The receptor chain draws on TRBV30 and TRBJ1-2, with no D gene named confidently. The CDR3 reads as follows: CAWSVPLNENYGYTF. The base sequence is TGTGCCTGGAGTGTACCTCTGAACGAGAACTATGGCTACACCTTC.